This TCR beta chain was profiled in a study of cytomegalovirus exposure and HLA in healthy donors. Whole-study context: Early release data held 85 million to 95 million unique TCRs from HLA-typed donors. Study-wide points: A later analysis found most CMV-associated TCR beta chains apparently HLA-restricted. Follow-up analysis later connected one missense variant in DCLRE1C with trimming of TCR beta V- and J-genes. TCR sequences were mostly rare, though some public TCRs occurred in many donors.

PCR was performed using 60 Vbeta and 13 Jbeta primers. TCRdb's table, derived via immunoSEQ multiplex PCR, lists solely in-frame clones and lacks some. The sample contains some 110,000 clones, 55% to 75% of which appear only once. A note on this clone: What it recognizes is unknown.

The CDR3 is made up of 13 amino acids. Germline values: CDR1 SGHAT, CDR2 FQNNGV. The V end lost 0 bases, the J end lost 11 bases, and 11 bases lay between the germline ends. The specimen sequenced was PBMCs. The clonotype was recovered from a young man in good health and CMV-seropositive. The chain joins TRBV11-2 to TRBJ2-1; D is undetermined. The CDR3 reads CASSLDFRNKQFF. For the CDR3, the DNA is TGTGCCAGCAGCTTAGATTTCAGGAATAAGCAGTTCTTC. The full variable domain, rest sourced from reference TRBV11-2 and TRBJ2-1, is EAGVAQSPRYKIIEKRQSVAFWCNPISGHATLYWYQQILGQGPKLLIQFQNNGVVDDSQLPKDRFSAERLKGVDSTLKIQPAKLEDSAVYLCASSLDFRNKQFFGPGTRLTVL.